The next 20 T cell receptor beta chains were all read from a single sample in a study of control samples from healthy donors and cancer patients. Only in-frame clones appear in the TCRdb table, and some are missing; sequencing was by immunoSEQ multiplex PCR. The sample consists of approximately 70,000 clones, approximately 84% of them appearing once. The sequenced material came from blood. All receptors come from a man between 50 and 59 years old in good health.

The chain uses TRBV12-3 or TRBV12-4 and TRBJ1-1, with D possibly TRBD1 on 5 matching bases. V shed 6 bases and J shed 2 bases, with 10 bases lying between them. The CDR3 spans 13 residues. CDR3 DNA: TGTGCCAGCAGAGGGGTCCTAAACACTGAAGCTTTCTTT. This gives the protein CASRGVLNTEAFF.

The genes are TRBV19 and TRBJ1-4; possible D gene TRBD1, 5 bases. V lost 10 bases, J lost 7 bases, and 13 bases lay in between. Germline V CDR1 and CDR2: LNHDA, SQIVND (reference sequence). CDR3 length: 12 residues. CDR3 DNA sequence: TGTGCCACTGCGGGGGGGGGTGAAAAACTGTTTTTT. Translating it yields CATAGGGEKLFF. Full variable domain (rest looked up from reference TRBV19 and TRBJ1-4): DGGITQSPKYLFRKEGQNVTLSCEQNLNHDAMYWYRQDPGQGLRLIYYSQIVNDFQKGDIAEGYSVSREKKESFPLTVTSAQKNPTAFYLCATAGGGEKLFFGSGTQLSVL.

The chain employs TRBV6-1 and TRBJ1-1; tentative D call: TRBD1 (5 bases). This CDR3 is 15 amino acids long. Trimming took off 3 bases at V and 0 bases at J, with 11 bases between the two ends. Germline CDR1 reads MNHNS; CDR2 reads SASEGT. In DNA form, the CDR3 reads TGTGCCAGCAGTGAGGGGGGATTCATGAACACTGAAGCTTTCTTT. Translated: CASSEGGFMNTEAFF.

The chain is built from TRBV11-1 and TRBJ1-2; 8 bases match TRBD1. There are 15 residues in the CDR3. V lost 3 bases to trimming and J lost 2 bases; unmatched junction nucleotides: 5. Germline CDR1 reads SGHAT; CDR2 reads FQDESV (reference sequence). The DNA for the CDR3 is TGTGCCAGCAGCTTTTCAGGGGGCATCAACTATGGCTACACCTTC. It is translated as CASSFSGGINYGYTF.

This chain connects TRBV27 to TRBJ1-5; D unresolved. V dropped 4 bases and J dropped 4 bases, with 20 bases sitting between them. The germline CDR1 and CDR2 sequences are MNHEY and SMNVEV (reference sequence). The CDR3 consists of 17 residues. CDR3 region: CASSYSPIGMGNQPQHF. In nucleotides, the CDR3 is TGTGCCAGCAGTTACTCCCCCATTGGGATGGGGAATCAGCCCCAGCATTTT.

The CDR3 spells CASSSPGAGEAFF. The CDR3 DNA reads TGTGCCAGCAGCTCCCCAGGGGCTGGTGAAGCTTTCTTT. This chain uses TRBV7-9 with TRBJ1-1; D perhaps matches TRBD1 (6 bases). The germline V gene encodes CDR1 SEHNR and CDR2 FQNEAQ (reference sequence). This CDR3 contains 13 residues. Trimming left V 4 bases short and J 7 bases short, with 13 bases between.

The rearrangement links TRBV4-3 to TRBJ2-7, with no clear D. The germline CDR1 and CDR2 sequences are LGHNA and YSLEER. V was trimmed by 0 bases and J by 1 base, leaving 10 bases between them. CDR3 length: 15 amino acids. Here the CDR3 reads CASSQELRRSYEQYF. DNA for the CDR3: TGCGCCAGCAGCCAAGAATTGCGACGGTCCTACGAGCAGTACTTC.

V is TRBV5-1 and J is TRBJ1-4; D not resolved. With 0 bases removed from V and 6 bases from J, the gap between germline ends came to 9 bases. This CDR3 comprises 14 residues. Germline CDR1 SGHRS, CDR2 YFSETQ. The CDR3 region has the DNA TGCGCCAGCAGCTTGGGCGGTTTAGATGAAAAACTGTTTTTT. This codes for CASSLGGLDEKLFF.

The chain has TRBV6-2 or TRBV6-3 and TRBJ2-7; the D gene could be TRBD1 or TRBD2 (5 bases each). CDR3 length equals 13 residues. The ends were cut back, 5 bases at V and 0 bases at J, with 8 bases in the middle. Germline V lookup: CDR1 MNHEY, CDR2 SVGEGT. In DNA form, the CDR3 reads TGTGCCAGCAGTCGGGACGTCTCCTACGAGCAGTACTTC. It translates to CASSRDVSYEQYF.

The CDR3 DNA reads TGTGCCAGCACGGCCGGGGAAGATACGCAGTATTTT. Translating gives CASTAGEDTQYF. This chain joins TRBV6-4 and TRBJ2-3; a weak D match, TRBD2 (5 bases). Germline V gene sequence: CDR1 MRHNA, CDR2 SNTAGT. This CDR3 has 12 amino acids. Between the trimmed V and J ends, which lost 7 bases and 5 bases, there was a span of 10 bases.

The chain is built from TRBV5-1 and TRBJ2-3, with D perhaps assigned TRBD1 or TRBD2 (5 bases each). V shed 0 bases and J shed 5 bases, with 10 bases lying between them. CDR1 is SGHRS and CDR2 is YFSETQ in the germline V gene. The CDR3 sequence is 14 residues long. The CDR3 sequence is CASSLERGQDTQYF. DNA of the CDR3: TGCGCCAGCAGCTTGGAACGGGGCCAAGATACGCAGTATTTT.

This chain links TRBV19 with TRBJ2-1, with 15 bases matching TRBD2. The trim removed 5 bases at V and 8 bases at J, leaving 10 bases unmatched. The CDR3 loop spans 17 amino acids. Germline loops: CDR1 LNHDA, CDR2 SQIVND (reference sequence). DNA for the CDR3: TGTGCCAGTAGTCCTCGGACTAGCGGGAGGGCCATACATGAGCAGTTCTTC. This translates into CASSPRTSGRAIHEQFF.

This chain links TRBV5-3 with TRBJ1-2, with 8 bases fitting TRBD1. TRBV5-3 is known as an ORF, though its function is uncertain. CDR3 length: 15 amino acids. J was trimmed by 7 bases and V by 2 bases; bases with no gene match: 10. CDR3 bases: TGTGCCAGAAGCTTTGGGCAGGGGGCGGTCTCTGGCTACACCTTC. It translates to CARSFGQGAVSGYTF.

The gene calls are TRBV6-5 and TRBJ2-7; TRBD2 matches 9 bases. The CDR3 runs 14 residues. The V gene end was trimmed by 5 bases and the J gene end by 1 base; junction bases not matched to a gene: 3. Germline values: CDR1 MNHEY, CDR2 SVGAGI. The CDR3: CASSSGRISYEQYF. The CDR3 bases are TGTGCCAGCAGTAGCGGGAGGATATCCTACGAGCAGTACTTC.

The rearrangement links TRBV7-8 to TRBJ2-3; D gene uncertain. In germline, CDR1 is SGHVS, CDR2 FQNEAQ. CDR3 length: 14 amino acids. Trimming took 2 bases from V and 4 from J, leaving 10 bases between them. This chain's CDR3 is CASSLNLRADTQYF. CDR3 in DNA: TGTGCCAGCAGCTTAAATCTCCGCGCAGATACGCAGTATTTT.

The rearrangement joins TRBV6-6 to TRBJ1-1; D uncertain. CDR1 is MNHNY and CDR2 is SVGAGI in the germline V gene (reference sequence). CDR3 length: 14 amino acids. V was trimmed by 5 bases and J by 1 base, leaving 11 bases between them. The CDR3 protein is CASSPYVANTEAFF. The CDR3 region has the DNA TGTGCCAGCAGTCCCTATGTCGCGAACACTGAAGCTTTCTTT.

The chain couples TRBV6-5 to TRBJ2-5; 8 nucleotides match TRBD2. The germline V gene encodes CDR1 MNHEY and CDR2 SVGAGI. V dropped 8 bases and J dropped 0; count of bases not matched to a gene: 8. This CDR3 has 15 amino acids. CDR3 in amino acids: CASSYSGDYQETQYF. The CDR3, as DNA: TGTGCCAGCTCGTATAGCGGGGACTACCAAGAGACCCAGTACTTC.

This clone was found a few times. This chain links TRBV15 with TRBJ1-2, with 7 bases fitting TRBD1. This CDR3 contains 15 residues. Germline CDR1 is LNHNV and CDR2 is YYDKDF (reference sequence). The J segment lost 5 bases and the V segment lost 5 bases, leaving 11 bases of the junction unmatched. CDR3 protein: CATSLEKGTAYGYTF. The CDR3 coding sequence is TGTGCCACCAGCTTAGAGAAAGGGACAGCTTATGGCTACACCTTC.

The rearrangement links TRBV5-1 to TRBJ1-5; 7 nucleotides align to TRBD1. The CDR3 runs to 16 residues. Germline V gene sequence: CDR1 SGHRS, CDR2 YFSETQ. Trimming cost V 4 bases and J 0 bases; bases outside gene matches: 7. The CDR3 nucleotides are TGCGCCAGCAGCGTGACAGGGTTGGGTAGCAATCAGCCCCAGCATTTT. Translation gives CASSVTGLGSNQPQHF.

This clone was seen only once. This chain uses TRBV9 with TRBJ2-7, with D perhaps matching TRBD1 (5 bases). The ends were cut back, 5 bases at V and 5 bases at J, with 14 bases in the middle. This CDR3 contains 13 residues. From germline, CDR1 is SGDLS and CDR2 YYNGEE. DNA of the CDR3: TGTGCCAGCAGTAGACAGCTCACCAACGAGCAGTACTTC. Its protein product is CASSRQLTNEQYF.